These 3 T cell receptor beta chains were sequenced from one sample in a study of blood T cell repertoires in COVID-19. Repertoires were generated with immunoSEQ multiplex PCR, while TCRdb's copy carries only in-frame clones and drops some. The repertoire holds some 140,000 clones, with 75% to 95% as singletons. Material for sequencing was peripheral blood. Receptors originate from a man aged 50 to 59 with acute or convalescent COVID-19.

V and J are TRBV27 and TRBJ1-1; the D gene is possibly TRBD1 (5 bases). In germline, CDR1 is MNHEY, CDR2 SMNVEV (reference sequence). V was shortened by 0 bases and J by 4 bases, with 15 bases between the two germline ends. This CDR3 is built from 16 residues. The CDR3 here is CASSLSREGGTTEAFF. The CDR3 DNA reads as TGTGCCAGCAGTTTATCGAGGGAGGGAGGGACCACTGAAGCTTTCTTT.

This clone was detected only once. The chain recombines TRBV7-3 with TRBJ2-1; D unresolved. V dropped 3 bases and J dropped 2 bases, with 5 bases sitting between them. In germline, CDR1 is SGHTA, CDR2 FQGTGA. CDR3 size: 13 residues. CDR3 sequence: CASSFTAYNEQFF. CDR3 bases: TGTGCCAGCAGCTTCACGGCCTACAATGAGCAGTTCTTC.

The V call is TRBV6-2 or TRBV6-3, the J call TRBJ1-1; D may be TRBD1 (6 bases). Looked up from germline, CDR1 is MNHEY and CDR2 is SVGEGT. V was trimmed by 7 bases and J by 7 bases, leaving 22 bases between them. CDR3 length equals 15 residues. The CDR3 protein is CASTPGATVIGEAFF. The CDR3 DNA follows: TGTGCCAGCACCCCAGGGGCGACAGTGATTGGTGAAGCTTTCTTT.